This TCR beta chain was recorded in a study of cytomegalovirus exposure and HLA in healthy donors. General study results and limits: Common viral pathogens seemed to be connected with several of the most significant clusters, according to a later analysis. Researchers counted around 150 TCR beta chains as cytomegalovirus-associated. A later analysis associated some 18,000 TCR beta sequences with HLA alleles at a 0.05 false discovery rate.

PCR was performed using 60 Vbeta and 13 Jbeta primers. The assay was immunoSEQ multiplex PCR, and TCRdb's table has in-frame clones only and misses some. The table includes fewer than 130,000 clones, 70% to 80% detected once. The V segment lost 4 bases and the J segment 3 bases; nucleotides outside the gene matches: 4. CDR1 is SGHVS, CDR2 FQNEAQ, per germline. The CDR3 length is 14 residues. In regard to this clone: The target antigen is unknown.

The source is a female donor in good health and CMV-seropositive. The genes are TRBV7-8 and TRBJ2-3, with 7 bases matching TRBD2. The sample comprised PBMCs. This CDR3 reads CASSWDYSTDTQYF. For the CDR3, the DNA is TGTGCCAGCAGCTGGGACTACAGTACAGATACGCAGTATTTT.